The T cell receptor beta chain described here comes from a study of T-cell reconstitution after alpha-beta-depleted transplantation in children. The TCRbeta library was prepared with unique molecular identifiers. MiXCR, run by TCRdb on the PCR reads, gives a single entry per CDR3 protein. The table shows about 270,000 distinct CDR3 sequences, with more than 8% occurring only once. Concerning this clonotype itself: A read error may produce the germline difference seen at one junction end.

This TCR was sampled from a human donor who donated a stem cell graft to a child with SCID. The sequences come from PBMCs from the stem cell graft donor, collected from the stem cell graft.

The CDR3 DNA is TGTGCTAGCAGCTTAGAAGGTGGGGGGCAAGAGACCCAGTACTTC. Translating gives CASSLEGGGQETQYF. This chain links TRBV7-7 with TRBJ2-5; TRBD2 is a possible D gene (6 bases). CDR1 and CDR2 from the germline V gene are SSHAT and FNYEAQ (reference sequence). This CDR3 spans 15 amino acids.